This paragraph reports one T cell receptor (beta chain). Its antigen is still unknown. A single record per CDR3 protein comes from TCRdb applying MiXCR to the reads. The table has around 490,000 distinct CDR3 sequences, about 30% seen once. These data come from a study of T cell repertoires in cytomegalovirus infection. Study-wide results and limits: Public TCR beta family frequency separated CMV-and-HLA carriers, including in an independent cohort.

CDR1 is MNHEY, CDR2 SMNVEV, per germline (reference sequence). The CDR3 length is 15 residues. V gave up 2 bases and J gave up 1 base, with 11 bases separating them. This chain links TRBV27 with TRBJ2-5; perhaps TRBD2 as D (6 bases). The TCR comes from a human donor in good health (CMV status not recorded). Some clones in this sample may be carry-over from other donors' samples. The source material was PBMCs. CDR3 bases: TGTGCCAGCAGTTTAAGTGCGGGGTCCCAAGAGACCCAGTACTTC. Protein product: CASSLSAGSQETQYF.